Each of the 28 T cell receptor beta chains below was sequenced from the same sample in a study of blood T cell repertoires in COVID-19. Clones were read by immunoSEQ multiplex PCR, and TCRdb kept only the in-frame ones, dropping some. The sample gives under 250,000 clones, more than 75% of which show up once; roughly 5.7% is in the top ten. Source material: peripheral blood. The receptors come from a woman aged 40 to 55 with COVID-19, enrolled during active disease.

The chain carries TRBV2 and TRBJ2-3; perhaps TRBD2 as D (5 bases). The CDR3 has 15 amino acids. Germline V lookup: CDR1 SNHLY, CDR2 FYNNEI. Trimming shortened V by 6 bases and J by 4 bases, and 17 bases separated the two germline ends. CDR3 coding DNA: TGTGCCAGCAGCGAAACGGGTCTGGGAGCAGATACGCAGTATTTT. Translating it yields CASSETGLGADTQYF.

The J gene is TRBJ2-5, the V gene TRBV12-3 or TRBV12-4, with unresolved D. This CDR3 is built from 11 residues. Trimming cost V 7 bases and J 7 bases, with 10 bases left between them. The CDR3 protein is CASTLSGTQYF. The CDR3 DNA reads as TGTGCCAGCACCCTATCTGGGACCCAGTACTTC.

J is TRBJ1-2 and V is TRBV11-2, with a possible D match to TRBD1 (6 bases). The V end lost 5 bases, the J end lost 5 bases, and 12 bases lay between the germline ends. This CDR3 is built from 13 residues. Germline V gives CDR1 SGHAT, CDR2 FQNNGV. Written as DNA, the CDR3 is TGTGCCAGCAGCCGGACAGCCACTTATGGCTACACCTTC. Translation gives CASSRTATYGYTF.

This chain links TRBV7-9 with TRBJ2-1, with D uncertain. CDR1 is SEHNR and CDR2 is FQNEAQ in the germline V gene (reference sequence). This CDR3 is built from 16 residues. V lost 4 bases to trimming and J lost 4 bases, with 17 bases between them. The CDR3 DNA reads TGTGCCAGCAGCTCCAACCTCTTCGGGTTGTACAATGAGCAGTTCTTC. Protein: CASSSNLFGLYNEQFF.

This clone has only one observation. The chain carries TRBV30 and TRBJ1-5; the D gene is possibly TRBD1 (5 bases). Germline V gives CDR1 GTSNPN, CDR2 SVGIG (reference sequence). The CDR3 has 14 residues. CDR3 in DNA: TGTGCTTTCCGCCCTTGGGGCCCAAATCAGCCCCAGCATTTT. Translating gives CAFRPWGPNQPQHF. The entire variable domain, with the rest obtained from reference TRBV30 and TRBJ1-5, is as follows: SQTIHQWPATLVQPVGSPLSLECTVEGTSNPNLYWYRQAAGRGLQLLFYSVGIGQISSEVPQNLSASRPQDRQFILSSKKLLLSDSGFYLCAFRPWGPNQPQHFGDGTRLSIL.

The V and J genes are TRBV3-1 (or the pseudogene TRBV3-2) and TRBJ1-2; D perhaps matches TRBD1 (5 bases). Germline V gene lookup returns CDR1 LGHDT and CDR2 YNNKEL (reference sequence). The length of the CDR3 is 11 residues. Trimming took 4 bases from V and 9 from J, leaving 9 bases between them. This CDR3 is CASSLGTSYTF. The CDR3 DNA follows: TGTGCCAGCAGCCTGGGGACTAGCTACACCTTC.

This clone was seen a single time. This chain joins TRBV2 and TRBJ1-1, with TRBD1 matching 7 bases. Trimming at V came to 6 bases and at J to 4 bases, leaving 11 bases not matched to a gene. Germline lookup yields CDR1 SNHLY and CDR2 FYNNEI. The CDR3 contains 15 residues. The CDR3 loop is CASSRIDRAGTEAFF. The CDR3 DNA is TGTGCCAGCAGCCGTATTGACAGGGCCGGCACTGAAGCTTTCTTT. The full variable domain, with the rest looked up from reference TRBV2 and TRBJ1-1, is EPEVTQTPSHQVTQMGQEVILRCVPISNHLYFYWYRQILGQKVEFLVSFYNNEISEKSEIFDDQFSVERPDGSNFTLKIRSTKLEDSAMYFCASSRIDRAGTEAFFGQGTRLTVV.

CDR3 amino acids: CASSLSIRRGRGNQPQHF. CDR3 DNA: TGTGCCAGCAGCTTAAGTATCCGTCGAGGCAGGGGAAATCAGCCCCAGCATTTT. This chain uses TRBV7-8 with TRBJ1-5; tentatively, D is TRBD1 (6 bases). The CDR3 is 18 residues long. The germline V gene has CDR1 SGHVS and CDR2 FQNEAQ. V lost 2 bases, J lost 4 bases, and 21 bases lay in between.

This sequence joins TRBV5-1 and TRBJ2-1; perhaps TRBD2 as D (6 bases). CDR1 is SGHRS, CDR2 YFSETQ, per germline. The CDR3 has 14 residues. The ends were cut back, 2 bases at V and 4 bases at J, with 10 bases in the middle. CDR3 residues: CASSFGTHYNEQFF. Here the CDR3 DNA reads TGCGCCAGCAGCTTCGGGACTCATTACAATGAGCAGTTCTTC.

The chain has TRBV3-1 (or the pseudogene TRBV3-2) and TRBJ2-2; D is ambiguous. The V and J ends lost 0 bases and 6 bases respectively, with 11 bases between them. CDR3 length: 15 residues. From germline, CDR1 is LGHDT and CDR2 YNNKEL (reference sequence). CDR3 sequence (DNA): TGTGCCAGCAGCCAAGATTCATGGGCGTCCGGGGAGCTGTTTTTT. This codes for CASSQDSWASGELFF.

The chain has TRBV19 and TRBJ2-7; D perhaps matches TRBD1 (6 bases). V was trimmed by 6 bases and J by 7 bases, leaving 16 bases between them. Germline lookup yields CDR1 LNHDA and CDR2 SQIVND (reference sequence). This CDR3 is built from 13 residues. The CDR3 protein is CASRGQGPGEQYF. DNA of the CDR3: TGTGCCAGTAGGGGGCAGGGGCCAGGGGAGCAGTACTTC.

This clone was counted only a few times. V is TRBV5-1 and J is TRBJ1-2; 7 nucleotides line up with TRBD1. Trimming took 2 bases from V and 4 from J; bases not matched to a gene: 8. CDR1 is SGHRS, CDR2 YFSETQ, per germline. The CDR3 has 15 residues. The CDR3 DNA sequence: TGCGCCAGCAGCTTCTCAGGGGGAGCGGGCTATGGCTACACCTTC. This encodes CASSFSGGAGYGYTF.

The CDR3 sequence is CASSQEFLQGAFF. The CDR3 DNA sequence: TGTGCCAGCAGCCAAGAGTTCCTACAGGGGGCTTTCTTT. This sequence joins TRBV3-1 (or the pseudogene TRBV3-2) and TRBJ1-1; 7 bases are a match to TRBD1. There are 13 residues in the CDR3. The V gene's germline CDR1 is LGHDT and CDR2 YNNKEL (reference sequence). The V and J ends lost 0 bases and 11 bases, in that order; junction bases with no gene match: 6.

This chain uses TRBV7-9 with TRBJ2-5; the D gene is possibly TRBD1 (6 bases). CDR3 length: 12 residues. Germline-derived CDR1 and CDR2 are SEHNR and FQNEAQ (reference sequence). Trimming cost V 10 bases and J 2 bases, with 11 bases left between them. DNA for the CDR3: TGTGCCATCGACAGGAAACAAGAGACCCAGTACTTC. Its translation: CAIDRKQETQYF.

The rearrangement links TRBV6-5 to TRBJ2-7; the match to TRBD1 covers 8 bases. V lost 0 bases and J lost 3; bases outside the gene matches: 7. Germline V gene data show CDR1 as MNHEY and CDR2 as SVGAGI. This CDR3 has 16 residues. The CDR3 loop reads CASSYSSGGVSYEQYF. The CDR3 DNA reads TGTGCCAGCAGTTACTCCTCAGGGGGCGTAAGCTACGAGCAGTACTTC.

The chain has TRBV5-6 and TRBJ1-1; no reliable D call. There are 12 residues in the CDR3. CDR1 and CDR2 (germline): SGHDT, YYEEEE. V was clipped by 2 bases and J by 6 bases, with 8 bases between them. The CDR3 protein is CASSFSGAEAFF. CDR3 DNA sequence: TGTGCCAGCAGCTTCTCAGGTGCTGAAGCTTTCTTT.

This rearrangement joins TRBV5-1 to TRBJ2-3; 8 nucleotides line up with TRBD2. CDR3 size: 17 residues. V shed 4 bases, J shed 1 base, and the junction held 11 bases outside the gene matches. Germline CDR1 and CDR2: SGHRS and YFSETQ. CDR3 sequence: CASSRDQAGAGTDTQYF. The CDR3 DNA reads as TGCGCCAGCAGCCGTGATCAAGCGGGAGCCGGCACAGATACGCAGTATTTT.

This clone was counted a single time. V and J are TRBV4-2 and TRBJ1-2; TRBD1 aligns across 8 bases. V was pared by 3 bases and J by 4 bases, with 7 bases of the junction left unmatched. The CDR3 is made up of 15 amino acids. Germline V lookup: CDR1 LGHNA, CDR2 YNFKEQ. In DNA form, the CDR3 reads TGTGCCAGCAGCCACGCGACAGGGGACGGCTATGGCTACACCTTC. It is translated as CASSHATGDGYGYTF.

The rearrangement links TRBV6-5 to TRBJ2-7; maybe TRBD1 (6 bases). The CDR3 loop spans 13 amino acids. The germline V and J ends were trimmed by 2 bases and 7 bases, with 12 bases remaining between them. Looked up from germline, CDR1 is MNHEY and CDR2 is SVGAGI. CDR3 residues: CASSYPTGTEQYF. The CDR3 DNA follows: TGTGCCAGCAGTTACCCGACCGGGACAGAGCAGTACTTC.

The chain couples TRBV2 to TRBJ1-2; D is uncertain. Per the germline V gene, CDR1 is SNHLY and CDR2 is FYNNEI. The V gene lost 5 bases and the J gene lost 7 bases, with 14 bases spanning the gap. The CDR3 is made up of 13 amino acids. CDR3 coding DNA: TGTGCCAGCAGTCGCGAATCCTCTGGTGGCTACACCTTC. Translated, it gives CASSRESSGGYTF.

Points on this clone: The identical CDR3 is also encoded by other nucleotide sequences in the sample. This chain connects TRBV7-9 to TRBJ1-1; 7 bases are shared with TRBD1. CDR3 length: 14 amino acids. Germline V CDR1 and CDR2: SEHNR, FQNEAQ (reference sequence). After removal of 3 bases from V and 0 bases from J, the junction contained 1 base not matched to a gene. The CDR3 region is CASSLGQMNTEAFF. The CDR3 DNA reads as TGTGCCAGCAGCTTGGGACAGATGAACACTGAAGCTTTCTTT.

A single count supports this clone. The rearrangement links TRBV7-3 to TRBJ2-1, with 11 bases identical to TRBD2. Germline values: CDR1 SGHTA, CDR2 FQGTGA. The CDR3 extends over 17 amino acids. J lost 0 bases, V lost 4 bases, and 5 bases had no gene match. CDR3 in amino acids: CASSSNLAGGSYNEQFF. In nucleotides, the CDR3 is TGTGCCAGCAGCTCAAACCTAGCGGGGGGCTCCTACAATGAGCAGTTCTTC.

The rearrangement joins TRBV5-1 to TRBJ2-3; D is possibly TRBD2 (5 bases). V dropped 0 bases and J dropped 2 bases, with 13 bases sitting between them. CDR1 and CDR2 (germline): SGHRS, YFSETQ. The CDR3 extends over 16 amino acids. CDR3 sequence: CASSLVGGTLTDTQYF. The CDR3 bases are TGCGCCAGCAGCTTGGTTGGAGGAACACTCACAGATACGCAGTATTTT. Supplemented by reference TRBV5-1 and TRBJ2-3, the full variable domain reads KAGVTQTPRYLIKTRGQQVTLSCSPISGHRSVSWYQQTPGQGLQFLFEYFSETQRNKGNFPGRFSGRQFSNSRSEMNVSTLELGDSALYLCASSLVGGTLTDTQYFGPGTRLTVL.

At least ten counts were recorded for this clone. The chain is built from TRBV4-1 and TRBJ2-7, with 8 bases identical to TRBD1. The CDR3 loop spans 14 amino acids. With V trimmed by 4 bases and J by 3 bases, 5 bases remained unmatched. Germline CDR1 and CDR2: MGHRA and YSYEKL. The CDR3 protein is CASSPRTGIYEQYF. The CDR3 DNA reads as TGCGCCAGCAGCCCGAGGACAGGGATCTACGAGCAGTACTTC.

The chain has TRBV12-3 or TRBV12-4 and TRBJ1-5; 8 bases fit TRBD1. The J segment lost 5 bases and the V segment lost 3 bases, leaving 0 bases of the junction unmatched. The CDR3 spans 13 residues. CDR3 protein: CASSLTGDQPQHF. Written as DNA, the CDR3 is TGTGCCAGCAGTTTGACAGGGGATCAGCCCCAGCATTTT.

This clone appeared many times. The V and J genes are TRBV5-1 and TRBJ2-3; 9 nucleotides match TRBD2. The CDR3 length is 16 residues. V gave up 0 bases and J gave up 5 bases; unmatched junction bases: 7. CDR1 and CDR2 (germline): SGHRS, YFSETQ. The CDR3 coding sequence is TGCGCCAGCAGCTTGGTTGCGGGGGGGCCTCAAGATACGCAGTATTTT. This gives the protein CASSLVAGGPQDTQYF.

J is TRBJ1-5 and V is TRBV6-5; 7 bases agree with TRBD1. The germline gives CDR1 MNHEY, CDR2 SVGAGI. This CDR3 region has 14 residues. Germline trimming cut 7 bases from V and 4 bases from J; bases unmatched to any gene: 7. The CDR3 protein is CASKWDRLNQPQHF. CDR3 coding DNA: TGTGCCAGCAAATGGGACAGACTAAATCAGCCCCAGCATTTT.

This clone was observed once. This sequence joins TRBV5-4 and TRBJ2-5; the D gene is possibly TRBD1 (6 bases). The CDR3 covers 15 residues. Germline values: CDR1 SGHNT, CDR2 YYREEE (reference sequence). The ends were cut back, 2 bases at V and 0 bases at J, with 11 bases in the middle. For the CDR3, the DNA is TGTGCCAGCAGCTTCGCCACAGGGAACCAAGAGACCCAGTACTTC. It is translated as CASSFATGNQETQYF.